Below, one T cell receptor (beta chain) is given with its context. This entry comes from a study of blood T cell repertoires in COVID-19. Study-wide background: Sites in the United States, Italy and Spain provided acute and convalescent COVID-19 samples. Sources were T cells, B-cell-depleted T cells, or PBMCs; the material itself was cDNA or gDNA.

Original analysis: Estimation of nucleated cell counts was performed using reference gene primer amplification. TCRdb keeps only in-frame clones here, not all; method: immunoSEQ multiplex PCR. D and trimming were read from the DNA, whereas the V and J calls and clone size are those reported in that table. The sample includes tens of thousands of clones, over 65% of them seen just once. Trimming left V 0 bases short and J 6 bases short, with 9 bases between. This CDR3 region has 13 residues. The germline V gene has CDR1 LNHDA and CDR2 SQIVND (reference sequence). The sequencing input was peripheral blood. The chain combines TRBV19 with TRBJ2-7; the D gene is possibly TRBD2 (5 bases). The receptor was derived from a woman between 65 and 79 years old with acute or convalescent COVID-19. The CDR3: CASSIEASSEQYV. Written as DNA, the CDR3 is TGTGCCAGTAGTATAGAGGCTAGCTCCGAGCAGTACGTC.